This TCR beta chain was profiled in a study of T cells expressing NK-cell markers. The overall study: Researchers got TCR beta repertoires out of sorted CD3+CD56+NKG2C+, CD3+CD56+NKG2C- and CD3+CD56-NKG2C+ T cells.

Study outcomes and limitations: Among a few donors, these clonotypes also ranked first in the CD3+CD56-NKG2C+ fraction.

The CDR3 covers 13 residues. Germline assignment: CDR1 SQVTM and CDR2 ANQGSEA. A word on this clonotype: Its antigen is unknown.

TCRdb re-called the 5' RACE reads and gives one entry per CDR3 protein, without DNA. The listing contains hundreds of thousands of distinct CDR3 sequences. The specimen was blood T cells: a sorted CD56 or NKG2C T cell subset, CD4+ or CD8+ T cells, or bulk PBMC T cells (not recorded which). The chain combines TRBV29-1 with TRBJ1-1; checking the TCRdb D call of TRBD1 is not possible without DNA. This clonotype was sampled from a woman between 18 and 69 years old in good health. This chain's CDR3 is CSVQKGMDTEAFF.